Below are 7 T cell receptor beta chains sequenced from a single sample in a study of CD8 T cells in Susac syndrome. cDNA came from about 0.5 to 1 ug RNA primed by random hexamers. TCRdb processed the immunoSEQ multiplex PCR reads anew with MiXCR; each CDR3 protein has one entry. The sample holds 150,000 to 200,000 distinct CDR3 sequences, approximately 94% seen once. What was sequenced was CD4+ T cells from PBMCs. These receptors were collected from a human donor in good health.

The V gene is TRBV27, the J gene TRBJ2-1, with TRBD2 matching 13 bases. The junction had 8 bases not matched to a gene; V was cut back by 6 bases and J by 9 bases. The CDR3 loop spans 15 amino acids. From germline, CDR1 is MNHEY and CDR2 SMNVEV (reference sequence). The CDR3 region is CASRPGLAGNGEQFF. For the CDR3, the DNA is TGTGCCAGCAGACCGGGACTAGCGGGAAATGGTGAGCAGTTCTTC.

The rearrangement joins TRBV2 to TRBJ2-1; tentatively, D is TRBD1 or TRBD2 (6 bases each). The V gene lost 10 bases and the J gene lost 9 bases, with 16 bases spanning the gap. The germline gives CDR1 SNHLY, CDR2 FYNNEI. This CDR3 has 12 residues. CDR3 protein: CAKPVEGGEQFF. In nucleotides, the CDR3 is TGTGCCAAACCAGTGGAGGGGGGTGAGCAGTTCTTC. Drawing the rest from reference TRBV2 and TRBJ2-1, the complete variable domain is EPEVTQTPSHQVTQMGQEVILRCVPISNHLYFYWYRQILGQKVEFLVSFYNNEISEKSEIFDDQFSVERPDGSNFTLKIRSTKLEDSAMYFCAKPVEGGEQFFGPGTRLTVL.

The genes are TRBV3-1 and TRBJ2-2; D remains unclear. Germline values: CDR1 LGHDT, CDR2 YNNKEL (reference sequence). This CDR3 is 14 amino acids long. V lost 0 bases to trimming and J lost 4 bases, with 6 bases between them. CDR3 residues: CASSQDTVTGELFF. The CDR3 DNA sequence: TGTGCCAGCAGCCAAGATACAGTCACCGGGGAGCTGTTTTTT.

The chain combines TRBV28 with TRBJ2-3; D call uncertain. V dropped 6 bases and J dropped 4 bases, with 14 bases sitting between them. Germline lookup yields CDR1 MDHEN and CDR2 SYDVKM. The CDR3 loop spans 14 amino acids. This CDR3 reads CASSSRWIPDTQYF. The CDR3 DNA sequence: TGTGCCAGCAGCTCGAGGTGGATCCCAGATACGCAGTATTTT.

The J gene is TRBJ1-1, the V gene TRBV3-1; D may be TRBD1 (5 bases). Trimming took off 2 bases at V and 0 bases at J, with 13 bases between the two ends. CDR3 length: 16 amino acids. The germline CDR1 and CDR2 sequences are LGHDT and YNNKEL (reference sequence). The CDR3, as DNA: TGTGCCAGCAGCCAACACGGAGGGACGATGAACACTGAAGCTTTCTTT. Protein: CASSQHGGTMNTEAFF. Using reference TRBV3-1 and TRBJ1-1 for the parts outside the CDR3, the full variable domain is DTAVSQTPKYLVTQMGNDKSIKCEQNLGHDTMYWYKQDSKKFLKIMFSYNNKELIINETVPNRFSPKSPDKAHLNLHINSLELGDSAVYFCASSQHGGTMNTEAFFGQGTRLTVV.

The chain joins TRBV29-1 to TRBJ1-1; the D is unclear. Trimming took 4 bases from V and 0 from J, leaving 9 bases between them. This CDR3 spans 13 amino acids. The germline V gene encodes CDR1 SQVTM and CDR2 ANQGSEA. The CDR3 reads CSVGWVMNTEAFF. The CDR3 region has the DNA TGCAGCGTTGGTTGGGTGATGAACACTGAAGCTTTCTTT.

This chain uses TRBV27 with TRBJ2-1; the D gene is possibly TRBD1 (6 bases). Per germline, CDR1 MNHEY and CDR2 SMNVEV (reference sequence). V lost 6 bases, J lost 9 bases, and 24 bases lay in between. The CDR3 runs to 16 residues. The CDR3 is CASSPLVGRGIGEQFF. For the CDR3, the DNA is TGTGCCAGCAGCCCCCTTGTTGGCAGGGGTATAGGTGAGCAGTTCTTC.